The 12 T cell receptor beta chains in this list originate from one sample, sequenced in a study of cytomegalovirus exposure and HLA in healthy donors. The PCR was carried out with 60 Vbeta primers and 13 Jbeta primers. Only in-frame clones appear in the TCRdb table, and some are missing; sequencing was by immunoSEQ multiplex PCR. The repertoire includes 150,000 to 200,000 clones, roughly 87% of them detected once, and 1% to 1.4% sits in the top ten. Sequencing was done on a sample of PBMCs. The receptors here all came from a boy aged 2 to 10 in good health and CMV-seronegative.

The chain uses TRBV9 and TRBJ2-2; D is unresolved. Trimming left V 3 bases short and J 1 base short, with 16 bases between. The CDR3 length is 17 residues. CDR1 SGDLS and CDR2 YYNGEE come from the germline V gene. In nucleotides, the CDR3 is TGTGCCAGCAGCGCCCGCTTGGGCGTGGAGAACACCGGGGAGCTGTTTTTT. This sequence encodes CASSARLGVENTGELFF.

The chain recombines TRBV18 with TRBJ2-5, with D maybe TRBD1 (6 bases). Germline values: CDR1 KGHSH, CDR2 LQKENI. CDR3 length: 15 amino acids. V was clipped by 1 base and J by 0 bases, with 9 bases between them. This CDR3 is CASSPQQGNQETQYF. The DNA for the CDR3 is TGTGCCAGCTCACCACAACAGGGAAACCAAGAGACCCAGTACTTC.

The V gene is TRBV5-6, the J gene TRBJ2-5, with D uncertain. The V gene lost 2 bases and the J gene lost 5 bases, with 13 bases spanning the gap. CDR1 SGHDT and CDR2 YYEEEE come from the germline V gene. CDR3 size: 14 residues. CDR3 nucleotides: TGTGCCAGCAGCTTTTGGTCCCGGTGGGAGACCCAGTACTTC. It specifies CASSFWSRWETQYF.

This clone showed up just once. The V call is TRBV11-2, the J call TRBJ2-7; 9 bases fit TRBD2. CDR1 is SGHAT and CDR2 is FQNNGV in the germline V gene. V shed 3 bases and J 6 bases; nucleotides not matched to a gene: 9. This CDR3 is built from 15 residues. The CDR3 DNA is TGTGCCAGCAGCTTCGGCGGGAGGGTTCCCAGCGAGCAGTACTTC. This sequence encodes CASSFGGRVPSEQYF.

CDR3 sequence: CASSLAGGVIRGTQYF. The CDR3 nucleotides read TGTGCCAGCAGTTTAGCGGGGGGGGTAATAAGGGGTACGCAGTATTTT. The rearrangement links TRBV6-5 to TRBJ2-3; 11 nucleotides align to TRBD2. Germline assignment: CDR1 MNHEY and CDR2 SVGAGI. The CDR3 totals 16 residues. The trim removed 4 bases at V and 8 bases at J, leaving 11 bases unmatched.

The chain combines TRBV2 with TRBJ1-2; the D gene is possibly TRBD1 (6 bases). Germline V gene sequence: CDR1 SNHLY, CDR2 FYNNEI. There are 15 residues in the CDR3. Trimming shortened V by 6 bases and J by 4 bases, and 18 bases separated the two germline ends. The CDR3 spells CASSGRQGLSYGYTF. CDR3 nucleotides: TGTGCCAGCAGCGGGCGCCAGGGGCTCTCCTATGGCTACACCTTC.

This rearrangement joins TRBV5-1 to TRBJ2-7; possible D gene TRBD2, 6 bases. The germline V gene has CDR1 SGHRS and CDR2 YFSETQ. With 4 bases removed from V and 2 bases from J, the gap between germline ends came to 19 bases. The CDR3 is made up of 16 amino acids. This chain's CDR3 is CASSPFRTGVPYEQYF. The CDR3 DNA sequence: TGCGCCAGCAGCCCTTTTCGGACGGGGGTTCCCTACGAGCAGTACTTC.

The CDR3 DNA sequence: TGTGCCAGCAGTGTCCGGGACAGGGGTGGCTACACCTTC. Protein sequence: CASSVRDRGGYTF. The V call is TRBV6-4, the J call TRBJ1-2; 10 bases are a match to TRBD1. The CDR3 runs to 13 residues. The V gene end was trimmed by 4 bases and the J gene end by 7 bases; junction bases not matched to a gene: 3. Germline CDR1 reads MRHNA; CDR2 reads SNTAGT.

This clone was counted between two and nine times. This chain uses TRBV6-1 with TRBJ1-5, with 7 bases matching TRBD1. Germline V CDR1 and CDR2: MNHNS, SASEGT. J gave up 2 bases and V 4 bases, and 2 bases lay outside the gene matches. The CDR3 is 14 amino acids. The CDR3 nucleotides are TGTGCCAGCAGTGGAGGACAGGGCAATCAGCCCCAGCATTTT. As protein: CASSGGQGNQPQHF.

The CDR3 reads CASSLHQSTGSSNQPQHF. CDR3 DNA sequence: TGTGCCAGCAGCTTACACCAATCTACAGGGTCTAGCAATCAGCCCCAGCATTTT. The genes are TRBV27 and TRBJ1-5; the D gene is possibly TRBD1 (6 bases). V was clipped by 6 bases and J by 0 bases, with 21 bases between them. The germline CDR1 and CDR2 sequences are MNHEY and SMNVEV (reference sequence). The CDR3 contains 18 residues.

V gene TRBV5-1 combines with J gene TRBJ1-2; TRBD1 might be the D (5 bases). This CDR3 is 13 amino acids long. Germline CDR1 is SGHRS and CDR2 is YFSETQ. V gave up 8 bases and J gave up 7 bases, with 18 bases separating them. This CDR3 is CASGESGASGYTF. CDR3 nucleotides: TGCGCCAGTGGCGAGAGTGGGGCGAGTGGCTACACCTTC.

This chain uses TRBV7-9 with TRBJ2-5; the D is unclear. V shed 8 bases and J shed 3 bases, with 7 bases lying between them. The CDR3 is made up of 11 amino acids. Germline CDR1 reads SEHNR; CDR2 reads FQNEAQ (reference sequence). The CDR3 DNA reads as TGTGCCAGCGGAGCCGAAGAGACCCAGTACTTC. The encoded protein is CASGAEETQYF. The entire variable domain, with the rest obtained from reference TRBV7-9 and TRBJ2-5, is as follows: DTGVSQNPRHKITKRGQNVTFRCDPISEHNRLYWYRQTLGQGPEFLTYFQNEAQLEKSRLLSDRFSAERPKGSFSTLEIQRTEQGDSAMYLCASGAEETQYFGPGTRLLVL.